Listed below are T cell receptor beta chains from one sample, sequenced in a study of OX40 agonist ivuxolimab in advanced cancers. TCRdb's copy holds only in-frame clones and misses some; the assay was immunoSEQ multiplex PCR. The table lists 53,000 or so clones, 79% of them singletons. The sequenced sample was CD4+ or CD8+ T cells sorted from blood, obtained in a trial of the OX40 agonist ivuxolimab. Receptor source: an adult with an advanced solid tumor such as melanoma, head and neck, liver or kidney cancer. Both conserved end residues are part of each CDR3. The D gene is left open where the match is weak. Where a row states a size, it is once, few, many or the class of an expanded clone; other rows omit it.

v_gene	abundance	len	d_gene	j_gene	CDR3aa	CDR3nt
TRBV5-1	NA	13	NA	TRBJ1-4	CASSSGRDEKLFF	TGCGCCAGCAGCAGTGGGAGGGATGAAAAACTGTTTTTT
TRBV7-8	NA	14	NA	TRBJ1-1	CASSPGIPDSRAFF	TGTGCCAGCAGCCCAGGGATCCCCGACAGCCGGGCTTTCTTT
TRBV18	NA	14	TRBD1	TRBJ1-4	CASSPDRATEKLFF	TGTGCCAGCTCACCAGACAGGGCGACTGAAAAACTGTTTTTT
TRBV11-2	NA	14	TRBD1	TRBJ1-4	CASSPQGAVEKLFF	TGTGCCAGCAGCCCACAGGGGGCGGTTGAAAAACTGTTTTTT
TRBV29-1	NA	12	NA	TRBJ2-3	CSVGSNTDTQYF	TGCAGCGTAGGGAGCAACACAGATACGCAGTATTTT
TRBV10-2	NA	12	TRBD1	TRBJ1-1	CASLDREGEAFF	TGCGCCAGCTTAGACAGGGAGGGAGAAGCTTTCTTT
TRBV7-2	NA	15	NA	TRBJ1-2	CASSLSQAANYGYTF	TGTGCCAGCAGCTTATCCCAGGCTGCTAACTATGGCTACACCTTC
TRBV5-4	NA	18	TRBD2	TRBJ2-4	CASSLEQGAGGGRNIQYF	TGTGCCAGCAGCTTAGAACAAGGGGCGGGGGGCGGAAGGAACATTCAGTACTTC
TRBV6-5	NA	14	TRBD1	TRBJ1-2	CASSFGTVNYGYTF	TGTGCCAGCAGTTTTGGGACAGTGAACTATGGCTACACCTTC
TRBV30	NA	13	NA	TRBJ1-1	CAWSGFRGTEAFF	TGTGCCTGGAGTGGCTTTCGGGGCACTGAAGCTTTCTTT
TRBV5-5	NA	12	TRBD1	TRBJ1-1	CASSLDRGRAFF	TGTGCCAGCAGCTTGGACAGGGGGCGAGCTTTCTTT
TRBV7-6	NA	14	NA	TRBJ2-5	CASSLVAGEETQYF	TGTGCCAGCAGCTTAGTTGCGGGCGAAGAGACCCAGTACTTC
TRBV5-1	NA	16	NA	TRBJ2-3	CASSPGGTRSTDTQYF	TGCGCCAGCAGCCCGGGGGGCACCAGGAGCACAGATACGCAGTATTTT
TRBV2	NA	14	NA	TRBJ2-7	CASSRLNRLYEQYF	TGTGCCAGCTCACGACTGAACAGACTTTACGAGCAGTACTTC
TRBV7-2	NA	13	TRBD1	TRBJ1-1	CASGQGAGTEAFF	TGTGCCAGCGGACAGGGGGCTGGGACTGAAGCTTTCTTT
TRBV30	once	13	NA	TRBJ2-7	CAWSLKNSYEQYF	TGTGCCTGGAGCCTGAAAAACTCCTACGAGCAGTACTTC
TRBV11-1	NA	16	TRBD1	TRBJ2-2	CASSSLLGQGARELFF	TGTGCCAGCAGCAGCCTTCTTGGACAGGGTGCCCGGGAGCTGTTTTTT
TRBV6-1	NA	14	NA	TRBJ2-3	CASSTGPLKDTQYF	TGTGCCAGCAGCACCGGGCCCCTTAAGGATACGCAGTATTTT
TRBV4-3	NA	15	TRBD1	TRBJ1-2	CASSQDRQGGYGYTF	TGCGCCAGCAGCCAAGATAGACAGGGCGGCTATGGCTACACCTTC
TRBV7-8	NA	17	TRBD2	TRBJ2-1	CASSQARGGINPNEQFF	TGTGCCAGCAGCCAGGCGCGGGGGGGGATCAACCCCAATGAGCAGTTCTTC
TRBV27	NA	14	TRBD2	TRBJ2-1	CASRNSGRPNEQFF	TGTGCCAGCAGGAATAGCGGGAGGCCCAATGAGCAGTTCTTC
TRBV5-1	NA	14	TRBD1	TRBJ1-1	CASSLRQGDTEAFF	TGCGCCAGCAGCTTGAGACAGGGTGACACTGAAGCTTTCTTT
TRBV6-6	NA	11	NA	TRBJ2-1	CASGTGIVQFF	TGTGCCAGCGGTACTGGGATTGTGCAGTTCTTC
TRBV7-8	NA	18	NA	TRBJ2-2	CASSLQGSLNLGTGELFF	TGTGCCAGCAGCTTACAGGGGTCCTTAAATCTGGGCACCGGGGAGCTGTTTTTT
TRBV5-1	NA	15	NA	TRBJ1-1	CASSLAAREGSEAFF	TGCGCCAGCAGCTTGGCTGCCAGGGAGGGGTCCGAAGCTTTCTTT
TRBV28	NA	16	TRBD1	TRBJ1-2	CASSPGDREALGGYTF	TGTGCCAGCAGTCCCGGGGACAGGGAAGCCCTTGGTGGCTACACCTTC
TRBV6-6	NA	13	NA	TRBJ1-1	CASSYSWNTEAFF	TGTGCCAGCAGTTACTCGTGGAACACTGAAGCTTTCTTT
TRBV7-2	NA	14	TRBD2	TRBJ2-3	CASSLLAGTDTQYF	TGTGCCAGCAGCTTGCTAGCGGGCACAGATACGCAGTATTTT
TRBV10-3	NA	16	TRBD1	TRBJ1-1	CAISDDPDRLGTEAFF	TGTGCCATCAGTGATGATCCGGACAGGCTCGGGACTGAAGCTTTCTTT
TRBV5-5	NA	15	NA	TRBJ1-2	CASSLAVGQGRGYTF	TGTGCCAGCAGCTTGGCAGTTGGCCAGGGTCGCGGCTACACCTTC
TRBV29-1	NA	14	NA	TRBJ1-2	CSVDMGEIFYGYTF	TGCAGCGTTGATATGGGGGAAATATTCTATGGCTACACCTTC
TRBV7-9	NA	16	TRBD2	TRBJ2-7	CASSFGSGRSSYEQYF	TGTGCCAGCAGCTTTGGAAGCGGGAGAAGTTCCTACGAGCAGTACTTC
TRBV19	NA	14	TRBD2	TRBJ2-5	CATSWGGSTETQYF	TGTGCCACCTCCTGGGGGGGTTCCACGGAGACCCAGTACTTC
TRBV4-3	NA	15	NA	TRBJ1-1	CASSQEYLGRTEAFF	TGCGCCAGCAGCCAAGAATATTTAGGACGGACTGAAGCTTTCTTT
TRBV5-1	NA	13	NA	TRBJ1-1	CASSLTVNTEAFF	TGCGCCAGCAGCTTGACAGTGAACACTGAAGCTTTCTTT
TRBV19	NA	12	NA	TRBJ1-2	CASKEGNYGYTF	TGTGCCAGTAAGGAAGGGAACTATGGCTACACCTTC
TRBV5-8	NA	16	TRBD1	TRBJ1-1	CASSSSYRGPDTEAFF	TGTGCCAGCAGCTCGTCCTACAGGGGTCCGGACACTGAAGCTTTCTTT
TRBV4-2	NA	15	NA	TRBJ1-1	CASSQDGLGNAEAFF	TGTGCCAGCAGCCAAGATGGGTTGGGAAACGCTGAAGCTTTCTTT
TRBV27	NA	9	NA	TRBJ1-5	CASKEPQHF	TGTGCCAGCAAAGAGCCCCAGCATTTT
TRBV2	few	12	NA	TRBJ2-1	CASRQGGHEQFF	TGTGCCAGCAGGCAGGGTGGGCATGAGCAGTTCTTC
TRBV18	NA	19	NA	TRBJ1-5	CASSPRAGVGAPVNQPQHF	TGTGCCAGCTCACCACGAGCGGGCGTAGGTGCCCCTGTTAATCAGCCCCAGCATTTT
TRBV5-1	NA	18	NA	TRBJ2-1	CASSLSFTATSSYNEQFF	TGCGCCAGCAGCTTGAGCTTTACGGCGACTAGCTCCTACAATGAGCAGTTCTTC
TRBV27	NA	14	NA	TRBJ1-2	CASSLVAANYGYTF	TGTGCCAGCAGTTTAGTAGCTGCTAACTATGGCTACACCTTC
TRBV16	NA	16	NA	TRBJ1-1	CASSQLWRERGTEAFF	TGTGCCAGCAGCCAACTTTGGCGGGAGCGGGGCACTGAAGCTTTCTTT
TRBV14	NA	16	TRBD2	TRBJ2-3	CASSQESGGIFGTQYF	TGTGCCAGCAGCCAAGAGTCGGGGGGTATTTTCGGTACGCAGTATTTT
TRBV28	NA	16	NA	TRBJ2-3	CASSGPGVGGGDTQYF	TGTGCCAGCAGTGGCCCCGGGGTGGGAGGTGGAGATACGCAGTATTTT
TRBV21-1	NA	13	NA	TRBJ2-3	CASSKFRSDTQYF	TGTGCCAGCAGCAAATTTCGGTCAGATACGCAGTATTTT
TRBV7-8	NA	14	NA	TRBJ2-1	CASSPFSSYNEQFF	TGTGCCAGCAGCCCGTTCAGCTCCTACAATGAGCAGTTCTTC
TRBV5-1	NA	16	NA	TRBJ2-1	CASSGGTYYSYNEQFF	TGCGCCAGCAGCGGCGGGACTTACTACTCCTACAATGAGCAGTTCTTC